This is a list of T cell receptor beta chains from one sample in a study of blood T cell repertoires in COVID-19. Clones were sequenced by immunoSEQ multiplex PCR, and TCRdb holds only the in-frame ones, with some missing. The data show around 150,000 clones, with roughly 89% seen just once and 3.5% to 4% held by the top ten. The material sequenced was peripheral blood. The receptors derive from a woman aged 55-69 years who had recovered from COVID-19. Both conserved end residues are part of each CDR3. Fields, in order: CDR3 protein, CDR3 DNA, D gene, V gene, clone size, J gene. The D gene is left open where the match is weak. Expanded clones get a size class; other rows say once, few or many, or leave the size out.

cdr3_aa: CASSSAGTGAAYGYTF
cdr3_nt: TGTGCCAGCAGTTCCGCTGGGACAGGGGCCGCTTATGGCTACACCTTC
d_call: TRBD1
v_call: TRBV27
clone_size: .
j_call: TRBJ1-2

cdr3_aa: CASHIQARGQGIQYF
cdr3_nt: TGCGCCAGCCACATCCAGGCGAGGGGGCAAGGCATTCAGTACTTC
d_call: TRBD1
v_call: TRBV5-1
clone_size: many
j_call: TRBJ2-4

cdr3_aa: CASSPRPGDNSPLHF
cdr3_nt: TGTGCCAGCAGCCCTCGGCCAGGGGATAATTCACCCCTCCACTTT
d_call: .
v_call: TRBV7-8
clone_size: .
j_call: TRBJ1-6

cdr3_aa: CASSHDEAYEQYF
cdr3_nt: TGCGCCAGCAGCCACGATGAGGCCTACGAGCAGTACTTC
d_call: .
v_call: TRBV4-1
clone_size: .
j_call: TRBJ2-7

cdr3_aa: CASSPTQTGNTGELFF
cdr3_nt: TGTGCCAGCTCACCAACGCAAACAGGGAACACCGGGGAGCTGTTTTTT
d_call: .
v_call: TRBV18
clone_size: .
j_call: TRBJ2-2

cdr3_aa: CASSLDRTTSGDEQFF
cdr3_nt: TGTGCCAGCAGCTTAGACCGTACCACTAGCGGGGACGAGCAGTTCTTC
d_call: TRBD2
v_call: TRBV11-2
clone_size: .
j_call: TRBJ2-1

cdr3_aa: CASSHSRGHSTDTQYF
cdr3_nt: TGTGCCAGCAGCCATTCCAGGGGGCATAGTACAGATACGCAGTATTTT
d_call: TRBD1
v_call: TRBV3-1/TRBV3-2
clone_size: .
j_call: TRBJ2-3

cdr3_aa: CASTREDRGYTF
cdr3_nt: TGTGCCAGTACCAGGGAAGACCGTGGCTACACCTTC
d_call: .
v_call: TRBV19
clone_size: few
j_call: TRBJ1-2

cdr3_aa: CASSQSYGETQYF
cdr3_nt: TGTGCCAGCAGCCAATCCTACGGGGAAACGCAGTATTTT
d_call: .
v_call: TRBV3-1/TRBV3-2
clone_size: .
j_call: TRBJ2-3

cdr3_aa: CALEIAGNEQFF
cdr3_nt: TGTGCCTTAGAAATAGCGGGAAATGAGCAGTTCTTC
d_call: TRBD2
v_call: TRBV30
clone_size: .
j_call: TRBJ2-1

cdr3_aa: CASSATGTDTQYF
cdr3_nt: TGTGCCAGCAGTGCGACAGGCACAGATACGCAGTATTTT
d_call: .
v_call: TRBV12-3/TRBV12-4
clone_size: .
j_call: TRBJ2-3

cdr3_aa: CASSLGTGIPLDEQFF
cdr3_nt: TGTGCCAGCAGCTTAGGGACAGGAATACCCCTCGATGAGCAGTTCTTC
d_call: TRBD1
v_call: TRBV7-8
clone_size: .
j_call: TRBJ2-1

cdr3_aa: CTSSQDLHRIGQTQYF
cdr3_nt: TGCACCAGCAGCCAAGATCTTCACAGGATCGGGCAGACCCAGTACTTC
d_call: .
v_call: TRBV1
clone_size: .
j_call: TRBJ2-5

cdr3_aa: CASSIQGANTGELFF
cdr3_nt: TGTGCCAGTAGTATCCAGGGGGCGAACACCGGGGAGCTGTTTTTT
d_call: TRBD1
v_call: TRBV19
clone_size: .
j_call: TRBJ2-2

cdr3_aa: CASRRLASGGDTQYF
cdr3_nt: TGTGCCAGCAGGCGCCTTGCTAGCGGGGGTGATACGCAGTATTTT
d_call: TRBD2
v_call: TRBV27
clone_size: .
j_call: TRBJ2-3

cdr3_aa: CASSVGDMDRYEQYF
cdr3_nt: TGTGCCAGCAGCGTCGGGGACATGGACAGGTACGAGCAGTACTTC
d_call: TRBD1
v_call: TRBV9
clone_size: once
j_call: TRBJ2-7

cdr3_aa: CASSLGATNEKLFF
cdr3_nt: TGCGCCAGCAGCTTGGGCGCAACTAATGAAAAACTGTTTTTT
d_call: .
v_call: TRBV5-1
clone_size: .
j_call: TRBJ1-4

cdr3_aa: CASSLDRGNTEAFF
cdr3_nt: TGCGCCAGCAGCCTGGACAGGGGAAACACTGAAGCTTTCTTT
d_call: TRBD1
v_call: TRBV5-1
clone_size: .
j_call: TRBJ1-1

cdr3_aa: CAIGPSGGASTDTQYF
cdr3_nt: TGTGCCATCGGCCCTAGCGGGGGCGCCTCCACAGATACGCAGTATTTT
d_call: TRBD2
v_call: TRBV7-9
clone_size: .
j_call: TRBJ2-3

cdr3_aa: CASSLLSDTIAQETQYF
cdr3_nt: TGTGCCAGCAGCTTGTTATCGGACACGATCGCCCAAGAGACCCAGTACTTC
d_call: .
v_call: TRBV5-4
clone_size: .
j_call: TRBJ2-5

cdr3_aa: CASSIQGGVGELFF
cdr3_nt: TGTGCCAGTAGTATTCAGGGCGGAGTAGGGGAGCTGTTTTTT
d_call: .
v_call: TRBV19
clone_size: .
j_call: TRBJ2-2

cdr3_aa: CASSYSTAGGETQYF
cdr3_nt: TGTGCCAGCAGTTACTCGACGGCAGGCGGGGAGACCCAGTACTTC
d_call: .
v_call: TRBV6-5
clone_size: .
j_call: TRBJ2-5

cdr3_aa: CASSQGAAISSYNEQFF
cdr3_nt: TGCGCCAGCAGCCAAGGGGCCGCTATCAGCTCCTACAATGAGCAGTTCTTC
d_call: .
v_call: TRBV4-1
clone_size: .
j_call: TRBJ2-1

cdr3_aa: CASSKEGGVGPSNEQFF
cdr3_nt: TGTGCCAGCAGCAAAGAAGGAGGGGTGGGCCCCTCCAATGAGCAGTTCTTC
d_call: .
v_call: TRBV21-1
clone_size: .
j_call: TRBJ2-1

cdr3_aa: CASSGGPAASGNTIYF
cdr3_nt: TGTGCCAGCAGCGGGGGCCCCGCAGCAAGCGGAAACACCATATATTTT
d_call: .
v_call: TRBV9
clone_size: .
j_call: TRBJ1-3

cdr3_aa: CASRGGGNQPQHF
cdr3_nt: TGTGCCAGTCGCGGGGGAGGCAATCAGCCCCAGCATTTT
d_call: .
v_call: TRBV28
clone_size: .
j_call: TRBJ1-5

cdr3_aa: CASSLLAGRSTDTQYF
cdr3_nt: TGTGCCAGCAGCCTTCTAGCGGGGAGGAGCACAGATACGCAGTATTTT
d_call: TRBD2
v_call: TRBV14
clone_size: .
j_call: TRBJ2-3

cdr3_aa: CASSLAWERRELFF
cdr3_nt: TGTGCCAGCAGCTTAGCGTGGGAGCGGAGGGAGCTGTTTTTT
d_call: .
v_call: TRBV7-9
clone_size: .
j_call: TRBJ2-2

cdr3_aa: CASSPQEGLNTEAFF
cdr3_nt: TGTGCCAGCTCACCCCAAGAGGGATTGAACACTGAAGCTTTCTTT
d_call: .
v_call: TRBV18
clone_size: .
j_call: TRBJ1-1

cdr3_aa: CASSLEWLAGGAETQYF
cdr3_nt: TGTGCCAGCAGCTTGGAATGGTTAGCGGGGGGGGCTGAGACCCAGTACTTC
d_call: TRBD2
v_call: TRBV5-4
clone_size: .
j_call: TRBJ2-5